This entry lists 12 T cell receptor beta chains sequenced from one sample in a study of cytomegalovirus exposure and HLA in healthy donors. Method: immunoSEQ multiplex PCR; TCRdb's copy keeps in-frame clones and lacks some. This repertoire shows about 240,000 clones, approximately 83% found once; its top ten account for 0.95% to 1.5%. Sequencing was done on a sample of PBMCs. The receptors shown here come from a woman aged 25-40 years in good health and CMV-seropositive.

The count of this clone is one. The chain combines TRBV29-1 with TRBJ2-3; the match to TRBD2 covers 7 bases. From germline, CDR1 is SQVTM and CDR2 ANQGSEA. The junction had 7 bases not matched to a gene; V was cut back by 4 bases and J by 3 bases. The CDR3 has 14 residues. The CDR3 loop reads CSVAGPGGTDTQYF. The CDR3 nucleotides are TGCAGCGTTGCGGGGCCCGGGGGGACAGATACGCAGTATTTT.

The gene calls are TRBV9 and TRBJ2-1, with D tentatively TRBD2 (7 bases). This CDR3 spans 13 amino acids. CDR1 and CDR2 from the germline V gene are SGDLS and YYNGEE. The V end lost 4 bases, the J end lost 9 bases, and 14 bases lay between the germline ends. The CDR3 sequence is CASSSMGGAEQFF. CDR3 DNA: TGTGCCAGCAGCTCAATGGGGGGGGCTGAGCAGTTCTTC. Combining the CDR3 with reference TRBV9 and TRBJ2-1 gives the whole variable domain DSGVTQTPKHLITATGQRVTLRCSPRSGDLSVYWYQQSLDQGLQFLIQYYNGEERAKGNILERFSAQQFPDLHSELNLSSLELGDSALYFCASSSMGGAEQFFGPGTRLTVL.

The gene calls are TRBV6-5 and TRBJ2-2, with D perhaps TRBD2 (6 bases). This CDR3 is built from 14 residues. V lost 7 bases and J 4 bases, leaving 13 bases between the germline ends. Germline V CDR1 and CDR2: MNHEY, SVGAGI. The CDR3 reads CASTAGSSTGELFF. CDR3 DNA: TGTGCCAGCACCGCGGGAAGTAGCACCGGGGAGCTGTTTTTT.

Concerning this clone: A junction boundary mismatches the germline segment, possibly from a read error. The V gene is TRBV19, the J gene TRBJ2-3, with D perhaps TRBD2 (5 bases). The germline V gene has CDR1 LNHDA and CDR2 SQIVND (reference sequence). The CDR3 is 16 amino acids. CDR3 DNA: TGTGCCAGTAGGATAGGACTCTTCCCGGAGACAGATACGCAGTATTTT. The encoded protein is CASRIGLFPETDTQYF.

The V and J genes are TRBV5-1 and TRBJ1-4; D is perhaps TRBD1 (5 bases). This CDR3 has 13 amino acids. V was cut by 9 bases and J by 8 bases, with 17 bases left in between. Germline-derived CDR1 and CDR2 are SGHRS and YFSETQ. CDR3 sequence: CATSGHRGEKLFF. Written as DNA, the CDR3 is TGCGCCACTTCCGGACATCGGGGGGAAAAACTGTTTTTT.

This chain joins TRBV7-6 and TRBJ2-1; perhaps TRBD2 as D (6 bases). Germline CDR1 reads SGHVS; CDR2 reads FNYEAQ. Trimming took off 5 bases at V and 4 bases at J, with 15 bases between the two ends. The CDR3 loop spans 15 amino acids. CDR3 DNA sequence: TGTGCCAGCAGCACCGGGACTGGGCGGTACAATGAGCAGTTCTTC. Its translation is CASSTGTGRYNEQFF.

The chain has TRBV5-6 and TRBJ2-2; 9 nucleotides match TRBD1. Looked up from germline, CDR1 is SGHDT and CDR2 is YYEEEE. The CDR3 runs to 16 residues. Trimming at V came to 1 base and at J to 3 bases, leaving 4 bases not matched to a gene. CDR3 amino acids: CASSLWDRAHTGELFF. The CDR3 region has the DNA TGTGCCAGCAGCTTGTGGGACAGGGCACACACCGGGGAGCTGTTTTTT.

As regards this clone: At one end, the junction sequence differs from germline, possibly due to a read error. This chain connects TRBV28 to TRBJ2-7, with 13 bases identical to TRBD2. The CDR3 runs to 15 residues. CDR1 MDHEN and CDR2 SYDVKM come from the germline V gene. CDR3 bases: TGTGCCAGCAGCTCGACCGGGACTAGCGGGATGTTTCTGGTCTTC. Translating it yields CASSSTGTSGMFLVF. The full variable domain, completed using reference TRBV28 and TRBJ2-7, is DVKVTQSSRYLVKRTGEKVFLECVQDMDHENMFWYRQDPGLGLRLIYFSYDVKMKEKGDIPEGYSVSREKKERFSLILESASTNQTSMYLCASSSTGTSGMFLVFGPGTRLTVT.

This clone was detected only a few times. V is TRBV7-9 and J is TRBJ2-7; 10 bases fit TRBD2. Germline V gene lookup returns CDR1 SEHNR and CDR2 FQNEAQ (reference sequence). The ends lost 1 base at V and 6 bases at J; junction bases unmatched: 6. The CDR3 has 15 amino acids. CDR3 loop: CASSLVELAGTEQYF. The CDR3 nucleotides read TGTGCCAGCAGCTTAGTCGAACTAGCGGGAACCGAGCAGTACTTC.

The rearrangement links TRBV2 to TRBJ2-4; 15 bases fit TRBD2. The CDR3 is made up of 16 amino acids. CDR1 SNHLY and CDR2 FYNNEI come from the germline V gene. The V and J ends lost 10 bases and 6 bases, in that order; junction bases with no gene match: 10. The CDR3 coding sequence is TGTGCCACAACCGGGACTAGCGGGAGGATGGTAAACATTCAGTACTTC. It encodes CATTGTSGRMVNIQYF.

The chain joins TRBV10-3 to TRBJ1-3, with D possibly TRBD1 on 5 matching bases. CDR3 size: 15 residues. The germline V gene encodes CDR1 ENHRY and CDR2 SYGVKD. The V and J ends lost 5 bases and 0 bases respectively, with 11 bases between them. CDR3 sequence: CAISTPGVSGNTIYF. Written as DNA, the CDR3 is TGTGCCATCAGTACCCCGGGGGTCTCTGGAAACACCATATATTTT.

The CDR3 DNA reads TGTGCCAGCAGTTGGGGGACTAGCGGGATGGGGGAGCAGTACTTC. Translation gives CASSWGTSGMGEQYF. This chain connects TRBV27 to TRBJ2-7; 13 positions agree with TRBD2. V lost 4 bases to trimming and J lost 7 bases; unmatched junction nucleotides: 7. Germline lookup yields CDR1 MNHEY and CDR2 SMNVEV (reference sequence). The CDR3 contains 15 residues.